This record covers a single TCR beta chain. The sample originates from a study of T cells and copy number aberrations in small-cell lung cancer. Repertoires were generated with immunoSEQ multiplex PCR, while TCRdb's copy carries only in-frame clones and drops some. Found here are 500 to 650 clones, around 90% of them singletons; the top ten hold less than 3%. The CDR3 is 12 residues long. Germline values: CDR1 MDHEN, CDR2 SYDVKM. Trimming pared 8 bases from V and 7 bases from J, leaving 14 bases between. The chain couples TRBV28 to TRBJ1-2; D perhaps matches TRBD1 (6 bases). The sequenced sample was tumor tissue. The receptor comes from a man aged 60-69 years with small cell lung cancer. The CDR3 is CASLGGWSGYTF. CDR3 DNA sequence: TGTGCCAGCTTAGGGGGGTGGAGTGGCTACACCTTC.